The T cell receptor beta chain under discussion was sequenced for a study of Graves' ophthalmopathy and Graves' hyperthyroidism. The wider study: Peripheral blood sampling preceded any treatment and occurred at initial diagnosis.

A note on this clonotype: Its antigen is undetermined.

Germline V CDR1 and CDR2: LNHDA, SQIVND (reference sequence). Germline trimming cut 9 bases from V and 6 bases from J; bases unmatched to any gene: 10. The CDR3 is 14 amino acids. As the template, RNA transcripts were used to amplify TCR beta CDR3 regions. First-round RT-PCR employed HTBI primers, with a second-round multiplex PCR after it. MiXCR was run by TCRdb on the multiplex PCR reads, yielding one entry per CDR3 protein. Of over 650,000 distinct CDR3 sequences in the sample, just over 40% were seen once. Moderately to severely active ophthalmopathy under 3 months, CAS at least 3, NOSPECS at least 4. The authors used Ficoll-Paque density gradient centrifugation to separate PBMCs. The input was roughly 10 ml of fresh peripheral blood. Study observations and caveats: Most clonotypes expanded in thyroid above 0.001 frequency were present in blood too.

This TCR derives from an adult man with Graves' ophthalmopathy. The chain couples TRBV19 to TRBJ1-2; TRBD1 aligns across 10 bases. The specimen sequenced was peripheral blood. The CDR3 sequence: CASSLGGQGHGYTF. The DNA of the CDR3 is TGTGCCAGCAGCTTAGGGGGACAGGGGCATGGCTACACCTTC.